What follows is one TCR beta chain and its context. Its target antigen remains unknown. Per-base qualities were not stored, and no clone one base away is much larger. This entry belongs to a study of vaccination effects on CD4 cells after COVID-19 (dated by TCRdb to between 2021 and 2024). About the study as a whole: Participants received two doses of either the BNT162b2 or the mRNA-1273 mRNA SARS-CoV-2 vaccine. In both COVID-19 convalescent patients and infection-naive vaccine recipients, the study compared SARS-CoV-2 spike-specific CD4+ TCR repertoires from before mRNA vaccination with those from after it. Altogether, roughly 10 COVID-19 convalescent patients and several SARS-CoV-2-naive healthy vaccine recipients made up the full study. The Oncomine TCR Beta short-read assay on an Illumina iSeq 100 was used to sequence cultures from other donors in the study. The investigation overall reported the following: The study was limited by a small number of convalescent patients, and early post-infection timepoints were lacking. Among healthy vaccine recipients, nearly all vaccine-induced clones were SARS-CoV-2 mono-reactive, and only 1 of 255 was cross-reactive with common cold coronaviruses. At late post-vaccination timepoints, both infection-induced and vaccine-induced clones showed marked clonal contraction, consistent with waning T cell responses.

Libraries came from the immunoSEQ multiplex PCR assay. DNA from the cultured and isolated CD4+ T cells underwent TCR beta CDR3 sequencing. The study's processing was this. The analysis removed non-productive TCR sequences, trimmed reads to the CDR3 region, and retained only CDR3s that were 7 or more amino acids long. The MANAFEST web app was used to identify antigen-specific clonotypes by comparing expansion in peptide wells with expansion in reference cultures. To be called positive, a clone needed expansion at FDR<0.05 compared with the reference and with all other wells, an odds ratio greater than 5, and a frequency greater than 0.1% in two replicate wells. Cross-reactive clonotypes were defined as significantly expanded in SARS-CoV-2 spike wells and in at least one common cold coronavirus spike condition. Levenshtein distance calculated with the stringdist R package was used to assess CDR3 similarity, and unrooted trees were constructed with ape in R 3.6.1. Sourced from immuneACCESS, this table was stored by TCRdb with only in-frame sequences that have V and J called. A share of the clones is absent; for the studies checked, an unresolved V gene accounts for under half, and the remainder has no known explanation. That table gives V, J and clone size, and the DNA gave D and trimming. In this sample the table shows 40,000 to 45,000 clones, 77% of which occur a single time. Together, the top ten hold about 3% of the sample.

The CDR3 goes from the cysteine to the phenylalanine over 16 residues. The read is trimmed to its CDR3 DNA, 48 bases read in frame from base 1. In the germline V gene, CDR1 corresponds to SGHTA and CDR2 to FQGNSA. After removal of 5 bases from V and 3 bases from J, the junction retains 6 bases not matched to a gene. To identify antigen-specific CD4+ T cell clonotypes by their expansion, the ViraFEST assay first stimulated PBMC with viral peptide pools and then applied TCR sequencing. After less than eleven days of culture, CD4+ T cells were isolated with the EasySep CD4+ T cell isolation kit. Negative nucleocapsid antibody results before and after vaccination confirmed that the healthy vaccine recipients had no prior SARS-CoV-2 infection. Under 2.5 million PBMC per well were cultured with 10 ug/ml peptides in IMDM containing roughly 5% human AB serum, about 9 IU/ml IL-2 and gentamicin. On days 3 and 7, half of the culture medium was replaced with fresh IL-2-containing medium. Unless noted otherwise, every peptide stimulation condition was grown in triplicate wells. PBMC were separated from whole blood using Ficoll-Paque Plus gradient centrifugation and were then either cryopreserved at -140C or used fresh. Overlapping peptide pools spanned the spike proteins of SARS-CoV-2 and the common cold coronaviruses HCoV-NL63, HCoV-OC43 and HCoV-229E. The QIAamp micro DNA kit was used to extract genomic DNA from the cultured CD4+ T cells.

The chain joins TRBV7-2 to TRBJ2-5; 13 central bases correspond to TRBD2. Sample: CD4+ T cells from PBMCs cultured with HCoV-NL63 spike peptides, taken before COVID-19 vaccination. The cell subset or site label on this specimen signifies: HCoV-NL63 spike overlapping peptide pool stimulation. The source of this sequence is a human donor who received a COVID-19 vaccine. Here is the DNA: TGTGCCAGCAGCCGCCTAGGACTAGCGGGGGAAGAGACCCAGTACTTC. It translates as CASSRLGLAGEETQYF.